This T cell receptor (beta chain) was identified during a study of neurological immune-mediated disorders. Study-wide context: Of about 34 multiple sclerosis patients, about 30 were relapsing-remitting and 3 secondary progressive. Study-wide findings and caveats: In HTLV-1-associated myelopathy, TCR clonal expansion was greatest, and in multiple sclerosis it was least, below healthy controls.

Germline V gives CDR1 SGHRS, CDR2 YFSETQ. The length of the CDR3 is 15 residues. The germline V and J ends were trimmed by 6 bases and 1 base, with 13 bases remaining between them. This clonotype was picked up many times. Its matching antigen is unknown. The cDNA was generated by 5'RACE with 10-nucleotide random UMIs. MiXCR was run by TCRdb on the 5' RACE reads, yielding one entry per CDR3 protein. The table has roughly 66,000 distinct CDR3 sequences, 4.8% seen once; the top ten hold roughly 2%. The receptor was isolated from a woman in her 70s with multiple sclerosis. The chain carries TRBV5-1 and TRBJ2-2; possibly TRBD2 for D (5 bases). Material: PBMCs. CDR3 region: CASTLDGVNTGELFF. The CDR3 region has the DNA TGCGCCAGCACCCTCGACGGGGTGAACACCGGGGAGCTGTTTTTT.